This is a list of T cell receptor beta chains from one sample in a study of cytomegalovirus exposure and HLA in healthy donors. Clones were sequenced by immunoSEQ multiplex PCR, and TCRdb holds only the in-frame ones, with some missing. The repertoire has 200,000 to 250,000 clones, about three quarters of them found once; the top ten carry roughly 0.45%. Sequences were obtained from PBMCs. The origin of the receptors is a boy younger than 18 in good health and CMV-seronegative. Both conserved end residues are part of each CDR3. A D gene is named only where the DNA matches it firmly. Part of the rows lack a size; the others show once, few, many or a class for expanded clones.

j_gene	v_gene	abundance	d_gene	CDR3nt	CDR3aa
TRBJ1-5	TRBV2	.	.	TGTGCCAGCAGGCCACCGCCGGCCTTCGAAGGGGATCAGCCCCAGCATTTT	CASRPPPAFEGDQPQHF
TRBJ2-7	TRBV30	.	TRBD2	TGTGCCTGGAGTGCATGGACTAGCGGGAGGCTGAGGACCTACGAGCAGTACTTC	CAWSAWTSGRLRTYEQYF
TRBJ2-7	TRBV30	once	.	TGTGCCTGCAGAGGTCCCCGGTCCTACGAGCAGTACTTC	CACRGPRSYEQYF
TRBJ2-2	TRBV29-1	few	TRBD1	TGCAGCGTTGAAGTCGGACAGGGAGTCGGGGAGCTGTTTTTT	CSVEVGQGVGELFF
TRBJ1-4	TRBV29-1	.	TRBD1	TGCAGCGTGCACTCAGGGGGCACAAGTGAAAAACTGTTTTTT	CSVHSGGTSEKLFF
TRBJ1-2	TRBV19	.	.	TGTGCCAGTATGGGGGGCGGGGGGGAGTATGGCTACACCTTC	CASMGGGGEYGYTF
TRBJ1-1	TRBV6-1	.	TRBD1	TGTGCCATCTCGACAGGGGCCGCTCCCCTAGAAGCTTTCTTT	CAISTGAAPLEAFF
TRBJ2-7	TRBV28	few	TRBD2	TGTGCCAGCAGGCGTAAATATGGCCCGGGGGGGGCAAAGGGCAACGAGCAGTACTTC	CASRRKYGPGGAKGNEQYF
TRBJ2-4	TRBV19	.	.	TGTGCCAGCCGCAGACCCGGGACTTCCGAGGAGTACTTC	CASRRPGTSEEYF
TRBJ1-5	TRBV29-1	.	.	TGCAGCGTTGTCGGGCAGGGAAATCAGCCCCAGCATTTT	CSVVGQGNQPQHF
TRBJ1-2	TRBV5-4	.	.	TGTGCCAGCAGCCCCGGACAGAACTATGGCTACACCTTC	CASSPGQNYGYTF
TRBJ2-1	TRBV5-1	.	TRBD2	TGCGCCAGCAGCTTGGAGGCTAGCGGCGGCGATGAGCAGTTCTTC	CASSLEASGGDEQFF
TRBJ1-2	TRBV6-8	.	.	TGTGCCAGCAGGCCCGACAGGTCGGACTATGGCTACACCTTC	CASRPDRSDYGYTF
TRBJ1-4	TRBV6-5	.	.	TGTGCCAGCAGTTACTCGAGCTGGGGCCGATCTGAAAAACTGTTTTTT	CASSYSSWGRSEKLFF
TRBJ1-2	TRBV6-1	.	.	TGTGCCAGCAGTCCCGGATGGAGGTACTATGGCTACACCTTC	CASSPGWRYYGYTF
TRBJ1-3	TRBV12-5	.	.	TGTGCTAGTGGTTTCTTAGTCGGACTTTGGGGGCCTAGCTCTGGAAACACCATATATTTT	CASGFLVGLWGPSSGNTIYF
TRBJ2-5	TRBV29-1	.	TRBD1	TGCAGCGTTGCAGGGGGCGGGGAGACCCAGTACTTC	CSVAGGGETQYF
TRBJ2-2	TRBV15	.	TRBD1	TGTGCCACCAGCAGAGCAGGGGGTTTGAACACCGGGGAGCTGTTTTTT	CATSRAGGLNTGELFF
TRBJ1-1	TRBV19	.	TRBD1	TGTGCCAGTAGTTCCTACAGGGGGGACGCTGAAGCTTTCTTT	CASSSYRGDAEAFF
TRBJ1-1	TRBV9	.	TRBD1	TGTGCCAGCAGCGTCGAGGGGGCCAGTGAAGCTTTCTTT	CASSVEGASEAFF
TRBJ2-7	TRBV6-5	.	TRBD2	TGTGCCAGCAGTTACCTAGCGGGAGGCTGGTGGGAGCAGTACTTC	CASSYLAGGWWEQYF
TRBJ1-5	TRBV2	.	.	TGTGCCAGCAGTGCACAGGGAACGGGCGTAGGTCAGCCCCAGCATTTT	CASSAQGTGVGQPQHF
TRBJ2-7	TRBV11-2	few	.	TGTGCCAGCAGCTTAGTTCGCTACGAGCAGTACTTC	CASSLVRYEQYF
TRBJ2-1	TRBV7-9	few	.	TGTGCCAGCAGCCCCATCCATGAGCAGTTCTTC	CASSPIHEQFF
TRBJ1-3	TRBV5-6	.	TRBD1	TGTGCCAGCAGCTTGGAGACAGGGTTTGTTGGAAACACCATATATTTT	CASSLETGFVGNTIYF
TRBJ1-5	TRBV6-1	few	.	TGTGCCAGCTCAATGGGACAAACATCACAGCCCCAGCATTTT	CASSMGQTSQPQHF
TRBJ1-2	TRBV18	.	.	TGTGCCAGCTCACCCGCAGATAACTATGGCTACACCTTC	CASSPADNYGYTF
TRBJ1-6	TRBV2	.	TRBD1	TGTGCCAGCAGCGTTCACCTTTCCGGGGACAGGGAAAGGAGCTCCTATAATTCACCCCTCCACTTT	CASSVHLSGDRERSSYNSPLHF
TRBJ1-2	TRBV6-6	.	TRBD1	TGTGCCAGCATCCTGTCGTGGGACAGCCAAAACTATGGCTACACCTTC	CASILSWDSQNYGYTF
TRBJ2-1	TRBV14	few	.	TGTGCCAGCAGCCAAGAGCCGGGGATCAGTGAGCAGTTCTTC	CASSQEPGISEQFF
TRBJ1-1	TRBV25-1	few	.	TGTGCCAGCTTCTCAATGTATACCGGGGAAGCTTTCTTT	CASFSMYTGEAFF
TRBJ2-3	TRBV25-1	once	TRBD2	TGTGCCAGCAGTGAAACCTATAGCGGGGGGGGCACAGATACGCAGTATTTT	CASSETYSGGGTDTQYF
TRBJ2-1	TRBV10-2	.	TRBD2	TGCGCCAGCAGGGCTGGGACTAGCGGTCTCCGGGGCTATGAGCAGTTCTTC	CASRAGTSGLRGYEQFF
TRBJ1-2	TRBV7-9	.	TRBD1	TGTGCCAGCAGCTTTGCAAACAAGGACAGGGTCGCTGGCTACACCTTC	CASSFANKDRVAGYTF
TRBJ1-3	TRBV6-4	once	TRBD1	TGTGCCAGCAGGGAGGGACAGGAATTTGGGAACACCATATATTTT	CASREGQEFGNTIYF
TRBJ1-3	TRBV19	.	TRBD1	TGTGCCAGTAGTGTCCTTTTAGGACAGGGGGCAGGTGGAAACACCATATATTTT	CASSVLLGQGAGGNTIYF
TRBJ2-6	TRBV7-5	once	.	TGTGTCAGAAGCTCTTCGGAGGGGGGGGGCAATAATTCTGGGGCCAACGTCCTGACTTTC	CVRSSSEGGGNNSGANVLTF
TRBJ1-1	TRBV9	.	TRBD1	TGTGCCAGCAGCGAGACAGGGGACGTTGTCACTGAAGCTTTCTTT	CASSETGDVVTEAFF
TRBJ1-5	TRBV6-5	.	TRBD1	TGTGCCAGCAGTTACGGAGGACAGGGTAAGGAGCCCCAGCATTTT	CASSYGGQGKEPQHF
TRBJ2-1	TRBV4-2	.	TRBD2	TGTGCCAGCAGCCAAGATGGAGCGGGGGGGGGAAGCAATGAGCAGTTCTTC	CASSQDGAGGGSNEQFF
TRBJ1-2	TRBV27	.	.	TGTGCCAGCAGTTTGCGGGGATATGGCTACACCTTC	CASSLRGYGYTF
TRBJ2-3	TRBV7-2	.	TRBD2	TGTGCCAGCAGCCCTAGACTAGCGGGAGGGCCGGATACGCAGTATTTT	CASSPRLAGGPDTQYF
TRBJ2-7	TRBV29-1	.	.	TGCAGCGGTGATGGGGGCGGACTCTCGGTCTACGAGCAGTACTTC	CSGDGGGLSVYEQYF
TRBJ1-1	TRBV12-5	few	.	TGTGCTAGTGGATTGGGCAGGGGAACTGAAGCTTTCTTT	CASGLGRGTEAFF
TRBJ1-1	TRBV5-8	.	TRBD1	TGTGCCAGCAGCCAGGGGGCCCTTAAGGGTGAAGCTTTCTTT	CASSQGALKGEAFF
TRBJ2-7	TRBV11-2	.	TRBD2	TGTGCCAGCAGCTTCGACAGGACTAGCGGGGTAGTCTACGAGCAGTACTTC	CASSFDRTSGVVYEQYF
TRBJ1-4	TRBV6-1	few	.	TGTGCCAGCAGTGGAGGGAGAGTTGAAAAACTGTTTTTT	CASSGGRVEKLFF
TRBJ2-7	TRBV27	once	.	TGTGCCAGCGGCGACTCCCGCGTGTTCGGTGCCTACGAGCAGTACTTC	CASGDSRVFGAYEQYF
TRBJ2-7	TRBV5-1	.	.	TGCGCCAGCAGCTTGCACCAGCGGAACGCCTACGAGCAGTACTTC	CASSLHQRNAYEQYF
TRBJ1-6	TRBV9	.	.	TGTGCCAGCAGCGGAGGGACAAGGAATTCACCCCTCCACTTT	CASSGGTRNSPLHF
TRBJ2-7	TRBV5-5	.	TRBD2	TGTGCCAGCAGCTTCGGGGGGACCTACGAGCAGTACTTC	CASSFGGTYEQYF
TRBJ1-2	TRBV13	.	TRBD1	TGTGCCAGCAGCTTAGGGACAGGGGTCTACACCTTC	CASSLGTGVYTF
TRBJ1-2	TRBV6-5	.	.	TGTGCCAGCAGTTCCCCGGACAGAGACGACTATGGCTACACCTTC	CASSSPDRDDYGYTF